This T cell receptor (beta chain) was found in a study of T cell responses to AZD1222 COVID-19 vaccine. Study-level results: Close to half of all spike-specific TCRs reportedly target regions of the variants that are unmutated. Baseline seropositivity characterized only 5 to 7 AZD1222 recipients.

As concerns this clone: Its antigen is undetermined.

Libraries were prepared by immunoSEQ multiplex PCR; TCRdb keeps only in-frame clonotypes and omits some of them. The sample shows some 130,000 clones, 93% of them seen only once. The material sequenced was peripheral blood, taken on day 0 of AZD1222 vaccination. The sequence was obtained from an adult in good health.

The CDR3: CASSPGQADLYGYTF. CDR3 DNA sequence: TGTGCCAGCTCACCGGGACAGGCGGACCTCTATGGCTACACCTTC. This chain links TRBV18 with TRBJ1-2; TRBD1 matches at 8 bases. J was trimmed by 4 bases and V by 3 bases; bases with no gene match: 7. CDR1 is KGHSH and CDR2 is LQKENI in the germline V gene. CDR3 size: 15 residues. Combining the CDR3 with reference TRBV18 and TRBJ1-2 gives the whole variable domain NAGVMQNPRHLVRRRGQEARLRCSPMKGHSHVYWYRQLPEEGLKFMVYLQKENIIDESGMPKERFSAEFPKEGPSILRIQQVVRGDSAAYFCASSPGQADLYGYTFGSGTRLTVV.